This T cell receptor (beta chain) was found in a study of blood T cells in healthy people across ages. Notes on the study in general: Naive CD4+ cell counts and diversity both ran higher in long-lived than in aged donors.

Primed by a sample-barcoded 5' primer and a J-beta primer mix, a second PCR proceeded for roughly 6 to 12 cycles. Every cDNA molecule bore a tag from a template-switch adaptor containing 12 random nucleotides. TCRdb reanalysed the 5' RACE reads using MiXCR and keeps one entry per CDR3 protein. The table includes 730,000 or so distinct CDR3 sequences, roughly two fifths detected once. As to this clonotype: Its specificity is not known.

The CDR3 spans 16 residues. The V end lost 0 bases, the J end lost 6 bases, and 17 bases lay between the germline ends. The germline gives CDR1 SGHRS, CDR2 YFSETQ. Every donor gave roughly 9.2 milliliters of peripheral blood. The chain couples TRBV5-1 to TRBJ2-3; D is perhaps TRBD1 (6 bases). This clonotype was obtained from a woman aged 55-69 years in good health. The sequenced sample consisted of blood. CDR3: CASSLAGTKATDTQYF. In DNA, the CDR3 is TGCGCCAGCAGCTTGGCTGGGACAAAAGCGACGGATACGCAGTATTTT.